This entry lists 27 T cell receptor beta chains sequenced from one sample in a study of cytomegalovirus exposure and HLA in healthy donors. PCR employed 60 Vbeta and 13 Jbeta primers. Assay used: immunoSEQ multiplex PCR; TCRdb lists only in-frame clones, some missing. The top ten hold about 9.1% of the sample, which has more than 95,000 clones, 77% seen once. The sequenced material came from PBMCs. These receptors all stem from a woman in her thirties or forties in good health and CMV-seropositive.

The chain carries TRBV5-1 and TRBJ1-1; D unresolved. The CDR3 has 13 residues. CDR1 SGHRS and CDR2 YFSETQ come from the germline V gene. V was clipped by 4 bases and J by 1 base, with 8 bases between them. In DNA form, the CDR3 reads TGCGCCAGCAGCGGGCGTGGGAACACTGAAGCTTTCTTT. Translating it yields CASSGRGNTEAFF.

This clone appeared a few times. The chain combines TRBV15 with TRBJ2-7, with TRBD1 as a possible D gene (6 bases). Germline CDR1 LNHNV, CDR2 YYDKDF (reference sequence). This CDR3 has 14 amino acids. V lost 5 bases and J 1 base, leaving 12 bases between the germline ends. The CDR3 DNA is TGTGCCACCAGCCGAGCCGGGACATCCTACGAGCAGTACTTC. This sequence encodes CATSRAGTSYEQYF.

The chain employs TRBV15 and TRBJ1-2; 10 nucleotides line up with TRBD1. The CDR3 length is 18 residues. Per germline, CDR1 LNHNV and CDR2 YYDKDF (reference sequence). The V segment lost 0 bases and the J segment 7 bases; nucleotides outside the gene matches: 14. CDR3 coding DNA: TGTGCCACCAGCAGAGATCGGGGGCGTGGGACAGGGGTTGGTGGCTACACCTTC. This encodes CATSRDRGRGTGVGGYTF.

The chain couples TRBV5-1 to TRBJ2-5, with 9 bases identical to TRBD2. Trimming cost V 2 bases and J 4 bases; bases outside gene matches: 3. CDR1 is SGHRS and CDR2 is YFSETQ in the germline V gene. The CDR3 length is 14 residues. Written as DNA, the CDR3 is TGCGCCAGCAGCTTTAGCGGGGGAGGAGAGACCCAGTACTTC. Protein product: CASSFSGGGETQYF.

This chain uses TRBV4-1 with TRBJ1-1; D remains unclear. This CDR3 region has 16 residues. V lost 1 base and J lost 1, with 13 bases in between. CDR1 and CDR2 (germline): MGHRA, YSYEKL. The CDR3 DNA sequence: TGCGCCAGCAGCCAAGTGTCCTTGGGGAGGAACACTGAAGCTTTCTTT. Amino acid sequence: CASSQVSLGRNTEAFF.

This rearrangement joins TRBV5-6 to TRBJ1-1; no firm D call. Trimming stripped 4 bases from V and 7 bases from J, with 11 bases between. CDR1 and CDR2 (germline): SGHDT, YYEEEE. This CDR3 is built from 12 residues. The CDR3 DNA reads as TGTGCCAGCAGCCTCGGAGCTCGTGAAGCTTTCTTT. Its translation: CASSLGAREAFF.

J is TRBJ1-1 and V is TRBV7-2; possible D gene TRBD1, 5 bases. V gave up 4 bases and J gave up 2 bases, with 14 bases separating them. This CDR3 contains 15 residues. The germline gives CDR1 SGHTA, CDR2 FQGNSA. The CDR3 nucleotides read TGTGCCAGCAGCTCGGGGGGGGGTTTCAACACTGAAGCTTTCTTT. Protein: CASSSGGGFNTEAFF. The full variable domain, completed using reference TRBV7-2 and TRBJ1-1, is GAGVSQSPSNKVTEKGKDVELRCDPISGHTALYWYRQSLGQGLEFLIYFQGNSAPDKSGLPSDRFSAERTGGSVSTLTIQRTQQEDSAVYLCASSSGGGFNTEAFFGQGTRLTVV.

Comment on this clone: This sample also contains other DNA sequences that code for the same CDR3. The chain couples TRBV5-4 to TRBJ2-1; 7 nucleotides agree with TRBD1. Looked up from germline, CDR1 is SGHNT and CDR2 is YYREEE (reference sequence). The J segment lost 8 bases and the V segment lost 2 bases, leaving 4 bases of the junction unmatched. The CDR3 extends over 13 amino acids. The CDR3 region is CASSLRDSHEQFF. CDR3 DNA sequence: TGTGCCAGCAGCTTAAGGGACAGTCATGAGCAGTTCTTC. Using reference TRBV5-4 and TRBJ2-1 for the parts outside the CDR3, the full variable domain is ETGVTQSPTHLIKTRGQQVTLRCSSQSGHNTVSWYQQALGQGPQFIFQYYREEENGRGNFPPRFSGLQFPNYSSELNVNALELDDSALYLCASSLRDSHEQFFGPGTRLTVL.

This clone was found a few times. The genes are TRBV28 and TRBJ2-2, with TRBD1 matching over 8 bases. Germline-derived CDR1 and CDR2 are MDHEN and SYDVKM. This CDR3 comprises 16 residues. V gave up 2 bases and J gave up 6 bases; unmatched junction bases: 8. The CDR3 region has the DNA TGTGCCAGCAGTTTAGGCGTCAGGGGGCTCCCCGGGGAGCTGTTTTTT. Translated, it gives CASSLGVRGLPGELFF. The complete variable domain, with remaining parts taken from reference TRBV28 and TRBJ2-2, reads DVKVTQSSRYLVKRTGEKVFLECVQDMDHENMFWYRQDPGLGLRLIYFSYDVKMKEKGDIPEGYSVSREKKERFSLILESASTNQTSMYLCASSLGVRGLPGELFFGEGSRLTVL.

The chain recombines TRBV2 with TRBJ1-4; no clear D. The V end was cut by 7 bases, the J end by 8 bases, with 11 bases between. Germline V gives CDR1 SNHLY, CDR2 FYNNEI. CDR3 length equals 12 residues. The CDR3 nucleotides read TGTGCCAGCACCGGGTCTGAAGAAAAACTGTTTTTT. This codes for CASTGSEEKLFF.

This clone was picked up a small number of times. The chain links TRBV5-1 to TRBJ2-7; TRBD1 matches 8 bases. V was clipped by 0 bases and J by 1 base; unmatched bases: 3. CDR3 length: 15 residues. CDR1 and CDR2 (germline): SGHRS, YFSETQ. The CDR3 DNA follows: TGCGCCAGCAGCTTGGGACAGGGGCTTTCCTACGAGCAGTACTTC. This codes for CASSLGQGLSYEQYF. The full variable domain, its missing parts supplied by reference TRBV5-1 and TRBJ2-7, is KAGVTQTPRYLIKTRGQQVTLSCSPISGHRSVSWYQQTPGQGLQFLFEYFSETQRNKGNFPGRFSGRQFSNSRSEMNVSTLELGDSALYLCASSLGQGLSYEQYFGPGTRLTVT.

The chain combines TRBV11-2 with TRBJ2-5; 13 nucleotides match TRBD2. J gave up 1 base and V 5 bases, and 4 bases lay outside the gene matches. Per the germline V gene, CDR1 is SGHAT and CDR2 is FQNNGV. The CDR3 has 16 amino acids. The CDR3 nucleotides are TGTGCCAGCAGCCCGGGACTAGCGGGACTCCAAGAGACCCAGTACTTC. It encodes CASSPGLAGLQETQYF.

The genes are TRBV29-1 and TRBJ2-1; 7 bases line up with TRBD1. CDR3 size: 13 residues. The V segment lost 5 bases and the J segment 5 bases; nucleotides outside the gene matches: 6. Looked up from germline, CDR1 is SQVTM and CDR2 is ANQGSEA. The CDR3 loop is CSVKTGSDNEQFF. CDR3 sequence (DNA): TGCAGCGTTAAGACAGGGTCGGACAATGAGCAGTTCTTC.

Worth noting for this clone: This CDR3 is also generated by other DNA sequences in the sample. The chain uses TRBV5-1 and TRBJ2-1; 9 bases fit TRBD1. This CDR3 is 15 amino acids long. V was pared by 3 bases and J by 4 bases, with 5 bases of the junction left unmatched. Germline CDR1 is SGHRS and CDR2 is YFSETQ. The CDR3 DNA follows: TGCGCCAGCAGCTCCGGGACAGGGAGTTACAATGAGCAGTTCTTC. It yields the protein CASSSGTGSYNEQFF.

A remark on this clone: Other DNA variants within this sample encode the same CDR3. V usage is TRBV28 and J usage is TRBJ1-5, with D possibly matching TRBD1 (5 bases). Trimming stripped 7 bases from V and 7 bases from J, with 26 bases between. The CDR3 loop spans 17 amino acids. Germline V CDR1 and CDR2: MDHEN, SYDVKM. The CDR3 sequence is CASNPNWGGGEGQPQHF. CDR3 in DNA: TGTGCCAGCAATCCAAACTGGGGGGGAGGGGAAGGACAGCCCCAGCATTTT. Using reference TRBV28 and TRBJ1-5 for the parts outside the CDR3, the full variable domain is DVKVTQSSRYLVKRTGEKVFLECVQDMDHENMFWYRQDPGLGLRLIYFSYDVKMKEKGDIPEGYSVSREKKERFSLILESASTNQTSMYLCASNPNWGGGEGQPQHFGDGTRLSIL.

For this clone: The sample contains more than one DNA sequence encoding this CDR3. V is TRBV27 and J is TRBJ2-1, with 7 bases fitting TRBD2. J was trimmed by 6 bases and V by 6 bases; bases with no gene match: 14. CDR1 and CDR2 (germline): MNHEY, SMNVEV (reference sequence). This CDR3 has 16 residues. CDR3 amino acids: CASSFPTSGGGNEQFF. CDR3 DNA sequence: TGTGCCAGCAGCTTCCCCACCTCGGGGGGAGGCAATGAGCAGTTCTTC.

This clone appeared a single time. The J gene is TRBJ2-7, the V gene TRBV7-6; 10 nucleotides line up with TRBD1. This CDR3 comprises 15 residues. CDR1 is SGHVS and CDR2 is FNYEAQ in the germline V gene. Trimming took 4 bases from V and 5 from J; bases not matched to a gene: 8. The CDR3 protein is CASSYGPGQGNEQYF. CDR3 coding DNA: TGTGCCAGCAGCTATGGACCGGGACAGGGGAACGAGCAGTACTTC.

This clone was seen only once. The chain carries TRBV5-1 and TRBJ2-7; D may be TRBD1 (7 bases). Germline-derived CDR1 and CDR2 are SGHRS and YFSETQ. CDR3 length: 16 amino acids. V was cut by 1 base and J by 5 bases, with 19 bases left in between. The CDR3 DNA follows: TGCGCCAGCAGCTTGCTACAGGGGATTTCGGGAGACGAGCAGTACTTC. Protein sequence: CASSLLQGISGDEQYF.

Comments on this clone: At the DNA level, this CDR3 is encoded by other sequences in the same sample as well. The chain is built from TRBV27 and TRBJ1-1; 8 bases are shared with TRBD1. This CDR3 is built from 14 residues. V shed 6 bases, J shed 9 bases, and the junction held 12 bases outside the gene matches. CDR1 and CDR2 from the germline V gene are MNHEY and SMNVEV (reference sequence). The CDR3 loop is CASSLRGQGSKAFF. CDR3 DNA: TGTGCCAGCAGCTTAAGAGGACAGGGATCGAAAGCTTTCTTT.

This clone was seen a few times. V and J are TRBV10-3 and TRBJ1-3; 7 nucleotides agree with TRBD1. Germline V gene lookup returns CDR1 ENHRY and CDR2 SYGVKD. The V gene end was trimmed by 6 bases and the J gene end by 0 bases; junction bases not matched to a gene: 5. The CDR3 has 15 residues. In DNA form, the CDR3 reads TGTGCCATCAGGCCGGGACAGTCCTCTGGAAACACCATATATTTT. Translation gives CAIRPGQSSGNTIYF.

This clone was counted a few times. This chain joins TRBV5-1 and TRBJ1-2; perhaps TRBD1 as D (5 bases). The CDR3 length is 14 residues. The germline CDR1 and CDR2 sequences are SGHRS and YFSETQ. V shed 7 bases and J shed 5 bases, with 18 bases lying between them. The CDR3 coding sequence is TGCGCCAGCGGGGCCGCAACTTTGGGATATGGCTACACCTTC. This encodes CASGAATLGYGYTF. The full variable domain, its missing parts supplied by reference TRBV5-1 and TRBJ1-2, is KAGVTQTPRYLIKTRGQQVTLSCSPISGHRSVSWYQQTPGQGLQFLFEYFSETQRNKGNFPGRFSGRQFSNSRSEMNVSTLELGDSALYLCASGAATLGYGYTFGSGTRLTVV.

V gene TRBV18 combines with J gene TRBJ1-1; 9 bases match TRBD1. The CDR3 covers 15 residues. Looked up from germline, CDR1 is KGHSH and CDR2 is LQKENI. V dropped 3 bases and J dropped 1; count of bases not matched to a gene: 3. CDR3 loop: CASSPMGQGNTEAFF. CDR3 DNA: TGTGCCAGCTCACCGATGGGACAGGGGAACACTGAAGCTTTCTTT.

The rearrangement links TRBV19 to TRBJ2-5, with 9 bases lining up with TRBD2. Germline lookup yields CDR1 LNHDA and CDR2 SQIVND (reference sequence). The CDR3 spans 16 residues. Germline trimming cut 5 bases from V and 5 bases from J; bases unmatched to any gene: 12. CDR3 in DNA: TGTGCCAGTAGTTACGTCGGCGGGAGGGCGGGGGAGACCCAGTACTTC. It is translated as CASSYVGGRAGETQYF.

The chain couples TRBV11-3 to TRBJ2-7, with TRBD2 matching 8 bases. The germline gives CDR1 SGHNT, CDR2 YENEEA. V trimming: 3 bases; J trimming: 4 bases; junction bases outside the gene matches: 5. The CDR3 consists of 14 residues. CDR3 sequence: CASSFSGRSYEQYF. CDR3 sequence (DNA): TGTGCCAGCAGCTTCAGCGGGAGATCTTACGAGCAGTACTTC.

J is TRBJ2-5 and V is TRBV28; the match to TRBD2 covers 14 bases. The CDR3 consists of 16 residues. The V gene end was trimmed by 6 bases and the J gene end by 4 bases; junction bases not matched to a gene: 7. Germline assignment: CDR1 MDHEN and CDR2 SYDVKM. CDR3 in DNA: TGTGCCAGCAGCCCGGGACTAGCGGGGGCCCCAGAGACCCAGTACTTC. Protein sequence: CASSPGLAGAPETQYF.

The rearrangement links TRBV25-1 to TRBJ2-2; D might be TRBD1 (5 bases). Germline values: CDR1 MGHDK, CDR2 SYGVNS. The CDR3 length is 15 residues. Trimming shortened V by 1 base and J by 4 bases, and 10 bases separated the two germline ends. The CDR3, as DNA: TGTGCCAGCAGTGAATCCAGGGCCGCCACCGGGGAGCTGTTTTTT. Protein: CASSESRAATGELFF.

The chain joins TRBV5-4 to TRBJ2-1, with D possibly matching TRBD1 (6 bases). The V gene's germline CDR1 is SGHNT and CDR2 YYREEE (reference sequence). This CDR3 is built from 16 residues. The V end was cut by 3 bases, the J end by 9 bases, with 22 bases between. CDR3 nucleotide sequence: TGTGCCAGCAGCTGGCCCGGGGCAGGGGTTGAGGGTGAGCAGTTCTTC. It is translated as CASSWPGAGVEGEQFF.